The 15 T cell receptor beta chains presented below share a single source sample, sequenced in a study of OX40 agonist ivuxolimab in advanced cancers. Data came from immunoSEQ multiplex PCR; TCRdb stores just in-frame clones and leaves some out. Among some 38,000 clones listed, about nine tenths were seen once. The sample in question was CD4+ or CD8+ T cells sorted from blood, obtained in a trial of the OX40 agonist ivuxolimab. The receptors stem from an adult with an advanced solid tumor such as melanoma, head and neck, liver or kidney cancer.

V is TRBV9 and J is TRBJ2-7; 8 bases line up with TRBD1. This CDR3 has 16 amino acids. The V and J ends lost 5 bases and 4 bases, in that order; junction bases with no gene match: 14. The germline V gene has CDR1 SGDLS and CDR2 YYNGEE. As DNA, the CDR3 is TGTGCCAGCAGTTCCTCACAGGGGGTGGGCGGGTACGAGCAGTACTTC. Protein: CASSSSQGVGGYEQYF.

This clone occurred a few times. V is TRBV6-6 and J is TRBJ1-5; a weak D match, TRBD1 (5 bases). The V and J ends lost 6 bases and 15 bases respectively, with 15 bases between them. The CDR3 has 11 residues. The V gene's germline CDR1 is MNHNY and CDR2 SVGAGI (reference sequence). Here the CDR3 reads CASSREGAWHF. The CDR3 DNA follows: TGTGCCAGCAGCAGAGAAGGGGCTTGGCATTTT.

The V and J genes are TRBV4-1 and TRBJ2-7; TRBD1 is a possible D gene (6 bases). Between the trimmed V and J ends, which lost 0 bases and 3 bases, there was a span of 9 bases. The CDR3 runs 14 residues. Germline V CDR1 and CDR2: MGHRA, YSYEKL. The DNA of the CDR3 is TGCGCCAGCAGCCAAGAGGGGACATTCTACGAGCAGTACTTC. This codes for CASSQEGTFYEQYF.

The chain has TRBV18 and TRBJ2-3; 8 nucleotides line up with TRBD2. CDR3 length equals 15 residues. CDR1 and CDR2 from the germline V gene are KGHSH and LQKENI. J lost 0 bases, V lost 2 bases, and 1 base had no gene match. In DNA form, the CDR3 reads TGTGCCAGCTCACCAAGCGGGGGAAGCACAGATACGCAGTATTTT. This codes for CASSPSGGSTDTQYF.

The V call is TRBV7-8, the J call TRBJ2-3, with 7 bases that match TRBD2. Germline V gene data show CDR1 as SGHVS and CDR2 as FQNEAQ. J was trimmed by 0 bases and V by 4 bases; bases with no gene match: 4. The CDR3 is 15 residues long. DNA of the CDR3: TGTGCCAGCAGCTCCGGACTAGTTAGCACAGATACGCAGTATTTT. Its protein product is CASSSGLVSTDTQYF.

The CDR3 loop reads CASRGQTGGRYGYTF. In DNA, the CDR3 is TGCGCCAGCAGAGGTCAAACAGGGGGCCGCTATGGCTACACCTTC. V and J are TRBV10-1 and TRBJ1-2, with TRBD1 identical over 9 bases. V shed 6 bases, J shed 4 bases, and the junction held 9 bases outside the gene matches. CDR1 is WNHNN, CDR2 SYGVQD, per germline (reference sequence). CDR3 length: 15 residues.

The CDR3 DNA reads as TGTGCCTGGTCCATCTCACCCCCAGGGGGGGTGTTAAACATTCAGTACTTC. It yields the protein CAWSISPPGGVLNIQYF. The chain has TRBV30 and TRBJ2-4; D tentatively fits TRBD1 or TRBD2 (7 bases each). V was trimmed by 5 bases and J by 6 bases, leaving 26 bases between them. The germline V gene encodes CDR1 GTSNPN and CDR2 SVGIG (reference sequence). This CDR3 spans 17 amino acids.

CDR3: CASSSMPAIGTEAFF. DNA of the CDR3: TGCGCCAGCAGCTCTATGCCCGCGATCGGCACTGAAGCTTTCTTT. This chain uses TRBV5-1 with TRBJ1-1; D is unresolved. CDR3 size: 15 residues. Trimming took 3 bases from V and 4 from J, leaving 16 bases between them. Germline CDR1 reads SGHRS; CDR2 reads YFSETQ.

The rearrangement joins TRBV2 to TRBJ2-5, with D uncertain. Trimming stripped 7 bases from V and 2 bases from J, with 8 bases between. The germline V gene encodes CDR1 SNHLY and CDR2 FYNNEI. The CDR3 is 12 residues long. The CDR3 nucleotides are TGTGCCAGCATCGGAGCTCAAGAGACCCAGTACTTC. Its translation is CASIGAQETQYF.

The chain combines TRBV9 with TRBJ2-7, with TRBD2 matching 10 bases. The CDR3 runs to 16 residues. Losses at the gene ends were 4 bases for V and 7 bases for J; bases not matched to a gene: 14. Looked up from germline, CDR1 is SGDLS and CDR2 is YYNGEE. The CDR3 DNA reads as TGTGCCAGCAGCCCAGGAGGTGCTACTAGCGGGGAAGAGCAGTACTTC. Translation gives CASSPGGATSGEEQYF. Full variable domain (remainder filled in from reference TRBV9 and TRBJ2-7): DSGVTQTPKHLITATGQRVTLRCSPRSGDLSVYWYQQSLDQGLQFLIQYYNGEERAKGNILERFSAQQFPDLHSELNLSSLELGDSALYFCASSPGGATSGEEQYFGPGTRLTVT.

This sequence joins TRBV5-1 and TRBJ1-1, with D possibly TRBD1 on 6 matching bases. This CDR3 region has 12 residues. V was clipped by 1 base and J by 5 bases, with 6 bases between them. Per the germline V gene, CDR1 is SGHRS and CDR2 is YFSETQ. The CDR3 spells CASSLTGTEAFF. CDR3 in DNA: TGCGCCAGCAGCTTGACAGGGACTGAAGCTTTCTTT.

The chain has TRBV14 and TRBJ2-7; no reliable D call. Germline CDR1 SGHDN, CDR2 FVKESK. V shed 1 base and J shed 0 bases, with 13 bases lying between them. The CDR3 is 16 amino acids. CDR3 sequence reads: CASSQGVARYSYEQYF. The CDR3 nucleotides read TGTGCCAGCAGCCAAGGCGTGGCTCGATACTCCTACGAGCAGTACTTC.

This clone was detected only a few times. J is TRBJ2-3 and V is TRBV4-3, with TRBD2 identical over 12 bases. Per the germline V gene, CDR1 is LGHNA and CDR2 is YSLEER. V lost 0 bases, J lost 6 bases, and 4 bases stayed unmatched. This CDR3 is built from 16 residues. The CDR3 DNA follows: TGCGCCAGCAGCCAAGATCCTAGCGGGGGGGCGGATACGCAGTATTTT. It specifies CASSQDPSGGADTQYF.

The V call is TRBV30, the J call TRBJ2-1, with D unclear. The ends were cut back, 1 base at V and 6 bases at J, with 7 bases in the middle. The CDR3 consists of 12 residues. The germline V gene has CDR1 GTSNPN and CDR2 SVGIG (reference sequence). CDR3 sequence: CAWSETLNEQFF. CDR3 DNA sequence: TGTGCCTGGAGTGAGACACTCAATGAGCAGTTCTTC.

This chain's CDR3 is CASTERRDPNTEAFF. The CDR3 DNA reads TGTGCCAGCACTGAAAGGAGGGACCCAAACACTGAAGCTTTCTTT. The chain links TRBV6-6 to TRBJ1-1; D possibly corresponds to TRBD1 (5 bases). The CDR3 contains 15 residues. CDR1 is MNHNY, CDR2 SVGAGI, per germline (reference sequence). V shed 7 bases and J shed 2 bases, with 17 bases lying between them.